A single TCR beta chain is shown here with its context. Its antigen remains unidentified. It has no much larger one-base neighbor in the sample; base qualities were not kept. Following the manufacturer's recommendations, the immunoSEQ kit was used to generate TCR beta libraries from genomic DNA. To prepare libraries, a first multiplex PCR with proprietary primers was run, followed by a second PCR that added unique barcodes, and a bead cleanup was done after each round. A kit-provided positive control reaction and a negative control reaction were included in every sample batch. The final libraries were assessed on an Agilent 4200 TapeStation D1000 ScreenTape, pooled by volume, and quantified by qPCR. Sequencing was performed on an Illumina NextSeq500 using a MidOutput 150-cycle cartridge, with 156 Read1 cycles, 15 Index1 cycles, and the kit custom primers. The pooled library was loaded at approximately 1 pM with an approximately 21% PhiX control spike-in. In the source study's methods: Vendor-processed data were analyzed in R, with a clonotype defined as all T cells sharing the same CDR3 nucleotide sequence. In the clone abundance analyses, frequencies in each sample were normalized to that sample's 10,000 most abundant clones. Public T cell clones, which averaged fewer than five per sample, were removed prior to analysis. Tumor-enriched and baseline blood-enriched clonotypes were defined by at least a 32-fold difference in abundance between compartments. A beta-binomial differential abundance model was used to identify clonotypes that were expanded or contracted between blood time points. The Baroni-Urbani and Buser coefficient was used to measure tumor-blood repertoire similarity, and groups were compared with two-tailed Wilcoxon tests in R. TCRdb took this table from immuneACCESS and kept in-frame rearrangements with V and J called. Such tables lack part of the clones; where checked against another copy, unresolved V genes explain under half of the gap, and the rest is unexplained. The V and J calls and the clone size are those of that table, but D and trimming were determined from the DNA. Recorded for this sample are 150,000 or so clones; about 88% of them occurred a single time. The ten largest clones capture over 3.5% of the sample.

Trimming costs V 4 bases and J 0 bases, and their ends lie 12 bases apart. From the germline V gene, CDR1 is SGHRS and CDR2 is YFSETQ. The CDR3 starts with the cysteine, ends with the phenylalanine, and has 15 residues. The DNA shown is the 45-base CDR3, in frame from base 1. These data are taken from a study of radiation and T cells in renal cell carcinoma (dated by TCRdb to about 2020). About the full investigation: Samples were obtained from a clinical trial, in which 15 Gy stereotactic body radiation therapy was delivered to primary renal cell carcinomas and nephrectomy was performed 4 weeks later. A total of 53 samples underwent TCR beta sequencing, made up of around 26 tumors and about 27 peripheral blood samples. Across all 53 samples, 4,016,671 unique CDR3 nucleotide sequences, encoding 2.5 million to 3 million unique CDR3 amino acid sequences, were identified. General findings and caveats noted by the study authors: The single-armed trial design could not address effects of radiation dose or scheduling on the TCR repertoire. Top tumor clonotypes rose in blood from baseline to 2 weeks post-radiation, then contracted by 4 weeks, suggesting transient expansion of tumor-resident clones. Tracking of blood repertoire dynamics stopped at about 4 weeks after treatment, with no follow-up past that point. Because pretreatment tumor biopsies were not available, the study could not determine whether clonotypes were already present within the tumor at baseline.

This sample's time point label indicates: baseline pretreatment blood. This specimen's treatment or condition label, interpreted: 15 Gy SBRT to primary tumor, nephrectomy 4 weeks later. To follow tumor-enriched clonotypes, serial peripheral blood was collected from radiation-treated patients at baseline and at 2 weeks and 4 weeks after SBRT. Renal cell carcinoma with clear cell pathology was present in all patients. The QIAamp DNA Blood Mini Kit (Qiagen) was used to prepare genomic DNA for TCR sequencing. Samples were included in the analyses only if all quality control checks were passed. The receptor chain draws on TRBV5-1 and TRBJ2-3; a confident D gene designation cannot be given. The receptor's source is a woman in her 70s with renal cell carcinoma. This specimen was blood, taken from a patient whose treatment included radiotherapy and nephrectomy. The sequenced DNA is TGCGCCAGCAGCCCGCTGGGCGCTAGCACAGATACGCAGTATTTT. Its translation is CASSPLGASTDTQYF.